Listed here are 18 T cell receptor beta chains from one sample, sequenced in a study of vaccination effects on CD4 cells after COVID-19. Following a roughly eleven-day culture, CD4+ T cells were purified. These receptors have no known antigen. This table comes from immunoSEQ multiplex PCR, and its TCRdb copy is limited to in-frame clones, with some not included. The table lists tens of thousands of clones, approximately 80% of them singletons, with about an eighth in the top ten. This sample comprised CD4+ T cells from PBMCs cultured without peptide, obtained before COVID-19 vaccination. Every receptor here comes from a human donor who had a prior SARS-CoV-2 infection.

This chain uses TRBV21-1 with TRBJ2-7. TRBV21-1 corresponds to a pseudogene. This CDR3 has 16 amino acids. The CDR3 reads CASSKTERLCSYEQYF. In DNA, the CDR3 is TGTGCCAGCAGCAAAACAGAAAGACTTTGCTCCTACGAGCAGTACTTC.

This clone was found a few times. The chain combines TRBV28 with TRBJ1-2; tentatively, D is TRBD1 (5 bases). CDR3 size: 13 residues. The germline CDR1 and CDR2 sequences are MDHEN and SYDVKM. V lost 2 bases, J lost 7 bases, and 11 bases lay in between. CDR3 DNA sequence: TGTGCCAGCAGTTTACCAGGGAAGGGTGGCTACACCTTC. Translation: CASSLPGKGGYTF.

The rearrangement links TRBV15 to TRBJ2-6; D not resolved. The CDR3 is 14 amino acids. With 3 bases removed from V and 0 bases from J, the gap between germline ends came to 3 bases. Germline V lookup: CDR1 LNHNV, CDR2 YYDKDF (reference sequence). As DNA, the CDR3 is TGTGCCACCAGCAGGGTCTCTGGGGCCAACGTCCTGACTTTC. Encoded protein: CATSRVSGANVLTF.

The genes are TRBV2 and TRBJ1-2, with no clear D. Looked up from germline, CDR1 is SNHLY and CDR2 is FYNNEI. This CDR3 has 14 residues. V was pared by 3 bases and J by 4 bases, with 12 bases between. CDR3 bases: TGTGCCAGCAGTGATAGAGGGCGTAGCTATGGCTACACCTTC. The encoded protein is CASSDRGRSYGYTF.

This clone came up once. The CDR3 DNA follows: TGTGCCAGCAGCCTTGAGGGTTCGGTCACCGGGGAGCTGTTTTTT. Translated, it gives CASSLEGSVTGELFF. The chain couples TRBV7-2 to TRBJ2-2, with D perhaps matching TRBD2 (5 bases). Germline assignment: CDR1 SGHTA and CDR2 FQGNSA. There are 15 residues in the CDR3. With 5 bases removed from V and 4 bases from J, the gap between germline ends came to 14 bases. The variable domain in full, completed from reference TRBV7-2 and TRBJ2-2, reads GAGVSQSPSNKVTEKGKDVELRCDPISGHTALYWYRQSLGQGLEFLIYFQGNSAPDKSGLPSDRFSAERTGGSVSTLTIQRTQQEDSAVYLCASSLEGSVTGELFFGEGSRLTVL.

The J gene is TRBJ1-1, the V gene TRBV11-2; 7 positions match TRBD1. Trimming at V came to 3 bases and at J to 4 bases, leaving 14 bases not matched to a gene. Looked up from germline, CDR1 is SGHAT and CDR2 is FQNNGV. The CDR3 runs 17 residues. Written as DNA, the CDR3 is TGTGCCAGCAGCTTTTTCTCCAGTCTACAGGGGCCCACTGAAGCTTTCTTT. This codes for CASSFFSSLQGPTEAFF. The variable domain in full, with the rest retrieved from reference TRBV11-2 and TRBJ1-1, is EAGVAQSPRYKIIEKRQSVAFWCNPISGHATLYWYQQILGQGPKLLIQFQNNGVVDDSQLPKDRFSAERLKGVDSTLKIQPAKLEDSAVYLCASSFFSSLQGPTEAFFGQGTRLTVV.

The count of this clone is one. This chain links TRBV28 with TRBJ2-7; a possible D gene is TRBD1 (6 bases). Trimming removed 2 bases from V and 2 bases from J, with 10 bases in between. CDR3 length: 14 residues. The V gene's germline CDR1 is MDHEN and CDR2 SYDVKM. The CDR3 nucleotides read TGTGCCAGCAGTTTAGGCGGACAGACCTACGAGCAGTACTTC. It specifies CASSLGGQTYEQYF.

The chain joins TRBV7-9 to TRBJ1-1; D gene uncertain. The CDR3 sequence is 14 residues long. The V gene lost 5 bases and the J gene lost 5 bases, with 15 bases spanning the gap. From germline, CDR1 is SEHNR and CDR2 FQNEAQ (reference sequence). CDR3 region: CASSRTGRGTEAFF. In DNA, the CDR3 is TGTGCCAGCAGCCGGACGGGTCGAGGGACTGAAGCTTTCTTT.

The rearrangement joins TRBV3-1 (or the pseudogene TRBV3-2) to TRBJ2-3; D gene ambiguous. The CDR3 extends over 13 amino acids. The V gene's germline CDR1 is LGHDT and CDR2 YNNKEL (reference sequence). V was shortened by 3 bases and J by 2 bases, with 6 bases between the two germline ends. CDR3: CASSQANTDTQYF. The CDR3 bases are TGTGCCAGCAGCCAGGCAAACACAGATACGCAGTATTTT.

J is TRBJ2-7 and V is TRBV11-2; 8 nucleotides match TRBD2. Germline V gene data show CDR1 as SGHAT and CDR2 as FQNNGV. The CDR3 length is 16 residues. V was pared by 3 bases and J by 0 bases, with 7 bases of the junction left unmatched. Here the CDR3 reads CASSFLAGRNSYEQYF. The CDR3 region has the DNA TGTGCCAGCAGCTTCTTAGCGGGGCGCAACTCCTACGAGCAGTACTTC.

This clone was counted a single time. J is TRBJ2-1 and V is TRBV18, with a possible D match to TRBD2 (5 bases). V gave up 3 bases and J gave up 7 bases, with 19 bases separating them. This CDR3 spans 16 amino acids. Germline CDR1 and CDR2: KGHSH and LQKENI. The CDR3 here is CASSPIGERFRNEQFF. CDR3 DNA sequence: TGTGCCAGCTCACCTATTGGGGAGAGGTTTCGGAATGAGCAGTTCTTC. Variable domain in full (rest from reference TRBV18 and TRBJ2-1): NAGVMQNPRHLVRRRGQEARLRCSPMKGHSHVYWYRQLPEEGLKFMVYLQKENIIDESGMPKERFSAEFPKEGPSILRIQQVVRGDSAAYFCASSPIGERFRNEQFFGPGTRLTVL.

The chain couples TRBV7-9 to TRBJ1-2, with D uncertain. The germline V gene has CDR1 SEHNR and CDR2 FQNEAQ (reference sequence). V gave up 5 bases and J gave up 4 bases, with 11 bases separating them. The CDR3 totals 13 residues. CDR3 coding DNA: TGTGCCAGCAGCCTGAGGGATTTCTATGGCTACACCTTC. It is translated as CASSLRDFYGYTF.

The V and J genes are TRBV3-1 (or the pseudogene TRBV3-2) and TRBJ2-3, with TRBD2 as a possible D gene (6 bases). The CDR3 runs 15 residues. In germline, CDR1 is LGHDT, CDR2 YNNKEL (reference sequence). V lost 3 bases and J 2 bases, leaving 12 bases between the germline ends. The CDR3: CASSQTGGFTDTQYF. Here the CDR3 DNA reads TGTGCCAGCAGCCAGACCGGGGGTTTCACAGATACGCAGTATTTT.

The CDR3 loop reads CAWSVQGTDTQYF. The DNA of the CDR3 is TGTGCCTGGAGTGTACAGGGCACAGATACGCAGTATTTT. The gene calls are TRBV30 and TRBJ2-3; possible D gene TRBD1, 5 bases. V was cut by 0 bases and J by 1 base, with 5 bases left in between. Germline lookup yields CDR1 GTSNPN and CDR2 SVGIG (reference sequence). The CDR3 totals 13 residues.

This chain connects TRBV6-5 to TRBJ2-2; D might be TRBD1 (7 bases). Trimming left V 7 bases short and J 3 bases short, with 15 bases between. CDR1 and CDR2 from the germline V gene are MNHEY and SVGAGI. CDR3 length: 15 amino acids. CDR3 coding DNA: TGTGCCAGCAACCAGGGGGGCTTCGACACCGGGGAGCTGTTTTTT. It codes for CASNQGGFDTGELFF.

The chain couples TRBV7-3 to TRBJ2-3; 10 bases fit TRBD2. This CDR3 region has 16 residues. Trimming cost V 6 bases and J 1 base; bases outside gene matches: 7. Germline lookup yields CDR1 SGHTA and CDR2 FQGTGA. CDR3 coding DNA: TGTGCCAGCAGGCCGGGCGGGACTAGCGGCACAGATACGCAGTATTTT. Amino acids: CASRPGGTSGTDTQYF. The full variable domain, rest sourced from reference TRBV7-3 and TRBJ2-3, is GAGVSQTPSNKVTEKGKYVELRCDPISGHTALYWYRQSLGQGPEFLIYFQGTGAADDSGLPNDRFFAVRPEGSVSTLKIQRTERGDSAVYLCASRPGGTSGTDTQYFGPGTRLTVL.

A few counts support this clone. The chain has TRBV6-5 and TRBJ1-2, with D uncertain. Germline CDR1 MNHEY, CDR2 SVGAGI. The length of the CDR3 is 12 residues. Trimming cost V 10 bases and J 4 bases, with 13 bases left between them. CDR3 protein: CATSRGGYGYTF. DNA for the CDR3: TGTGCCACCTCCCGGGGTGGCTATGGCTACACCTTC.

There are a few counts of this clone. The rearrangement uses TRBV6-6 and TRBJ2-1, with 9 positions matching TRBD1. The CDR3 extends over 16 amino acids. Germline loops: CDR1 MNHNY, CDR2 SVGAGI (reference sequence). V lost 7 bases, J lost 2 bases, and 9 bases stayed unmatched. CDR3 DNA sequence: TGTGCCAGCACCCTCGAGGGGGACAGGGCCTACAATGAGCAGTTCTTC. Translated: CASTLEGDRAYNEQFF.